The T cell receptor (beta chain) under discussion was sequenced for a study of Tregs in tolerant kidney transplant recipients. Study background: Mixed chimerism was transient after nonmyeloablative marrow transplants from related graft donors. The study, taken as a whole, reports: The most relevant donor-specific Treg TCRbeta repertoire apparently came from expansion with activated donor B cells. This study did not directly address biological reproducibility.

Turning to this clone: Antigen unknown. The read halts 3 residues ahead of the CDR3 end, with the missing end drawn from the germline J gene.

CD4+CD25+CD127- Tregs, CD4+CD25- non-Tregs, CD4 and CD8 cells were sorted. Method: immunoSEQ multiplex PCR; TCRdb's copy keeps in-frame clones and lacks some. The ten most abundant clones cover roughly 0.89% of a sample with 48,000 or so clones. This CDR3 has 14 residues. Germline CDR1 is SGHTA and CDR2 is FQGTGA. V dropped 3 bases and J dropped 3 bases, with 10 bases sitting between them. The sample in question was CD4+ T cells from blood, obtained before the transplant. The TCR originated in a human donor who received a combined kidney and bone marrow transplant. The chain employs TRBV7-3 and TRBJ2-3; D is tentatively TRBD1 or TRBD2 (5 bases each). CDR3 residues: CASSLRGTTDTQYF. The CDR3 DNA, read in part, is TGTGCCAGCAGCTTGAGGGGAACGACAGATACG.